This T cell receptor (beta chain) stems from a study of cytomegalovirus exposure and HLA in healthy donors. The PCR had 60 Vbeta and 13 Jbeta primers. Clones were sequenced by immunoSEQ multiplex PCR, and TCRdb holds only the in-frame ones, with some missing. This sample's table reports around 40,000 clones. The germline V and J ends were trimmed by 2 bases and 4 bases, with 8 bases remaining between them. Per the germline V gene, CDR1 is MNHNS and CDR2 is SASEGT. This CDR3 is built from 13 residues. This chain links TRBV6-1 with TRBJ1-1, with D possibly being TRBD1 (6 bases). The sequenced material came from PBMCs. The source of this sequence is a man aged 30-40 years in good health and CMV-seronegative. The CDR3 bases are TGTGCCAGCAGTGAACAGGGGACCACTGAAGCTTTCTTT. This codes for CASSEQGTTEAFF.